The 23 T cell receptor beta chains below were found in one sample sequenced in a study of T cell repertoires in cytomegalovirus infection. A single record per CDR3 protein comes from TCRdb applying MiXCR to the reads. This sample carries roughly 640,000 distinct CDR3 sequences, less than 25% of them seen once, and the ten largest clones take roughly 8%. Sequencing was done on a sample of CD8+ T cells from PBMCs. Receptors originate from a human donor in good health (CMV status not recorded). Some clones in this sample may be carry-over from other donors' samples.

The chain recombines TRBV5-6 with TRBJ1-2; D unclear. In germline, CDR1 is SGHDT, CDR2 YYEEEE. The V end lost 0 bases, the J end lost 6 bases, and 9 bases lay between the germline ends. The CDR3 loop spans 13 amino acids. The CDR3 loop is CASSLGGIDGYTF. The CDR3 DNA follows: TGTGCCAGCAGCTTGGGAGGAATCGATGGCTACACCTTC.

This clonotype has at least ten counts. The chain combines TRBV7-8 with TRBJ1-1; D perhaps matches TRBD1 (5 bases). The CDR3 runs 15 residues. Germline V gives CDR1 SGHVS, CDR2 FQNEAQ. Trimming cost V 5 bases and J 1 base, with 14 bases left between them. CDR3 protein: CASSPAGPGNTEAFF. DNA for the CDR3: TGTGCCAGCAGCCCAGCGGGACCGGGGAACACTGAAGCTTTCTTT.

This clonotype has more than one count but fewer than ten. The J gene is TRBJ2-7, the V gene TRBV14; D remains ambiguous. The CDR3 is 12 amino acids. Trimming removed 3 bases from V and 4 bases from J, with 7 bases in between. From germline, CDR1 is SGHDN and CDR2 FVKESK. CDR3 loop: CASSQRYYEQYF. The CDR3 DNA follows: TGTGCCAGCAGCCAGAGATATTACGAGCAGTACTTC.

The J gene is TRBJ2-1, the V gene TRBV3-1; 13 bases are a match to TRBD2. The CDR3 contains 16 residues. V dropped 3 bases and J dropped 7; count of bases not matched to a gene: 6. Germline lookup yields CDR1 LGHDT and CDR2 YNNKEL (reference sequence). CDR3 coding DNA: TGTGCCAGCAGCCATGGACTAGCGGGGGTGGGGAATGAGCAGTTCTTC. Translated: CASSHGLAGVGNEQFF.

This clonotype turned up a few times. The chain has TRBV7-9 and TRBJ1-1, with a tentative D call TRBD1 (5 bases). This CDR3 spans 13 amino acids. Per germline, CDR1 SEHNR and CDR2 FQNEAQ (reference sequence). With 7 bases removed from V and 5 bases from J, the gap between germline ends came to 14 bases. The CDR3 region has the DNA TGTGCCAGCACCTTGGGGGTGTGGACTGAAGCTTTCTTT. This codes for CASTLGVWTEAFF.

This clonotype was seen only once. The junction departs from germline at one end; a sequencing error may be responsible. This sequence joins TRBV4-1 and TRBJ2-2; the D gene is possibly TRBD2 (7 bases). The CDR3 length is 17 residues. CDR1 MGHRA and CDR2 YSYEKL come from the germline V gene. CDR3 in DNA: TGTGCCAGCAGCCAAGATAGGGGGGGCGAATGGGCCGGGGAGCTGTTTTTT. This gives the protein CASSQDRGGEWAGELFF.

This clonotype was seen more than once but under ten times. This chain connects TRBV7-9 to TRBJ2-2; tentatively, D is TRBD2 (7 bases). Trimming stripped 0 bases from V and 4 bases from J, with 12 bases between. Germline CDR1 SEHNR, CDR2 FQNEAQ (reference sequence). This CDR3 contains 16 residues. CDR3 protein: CASSLARGQFTGELFF. The DNA for the CDR3 is TGTGCCAGCAGCTTAGCGCGGGGGCAGTTCACCGGGGAGCTGTTTTTT.

This clonotype has ten or more counts. The chain couples TRBV7-2 to TRBJ1-5; D is unclear. Germline CDR1 and CDR2: SGHTA and FQGNSA. The CDR3 is made up of 13 amino acids. V lost 4 bases and J lost 4, with 8 bases in between. CDR3 bases: TGTGCCAGCAGCTCTTTTGTTAATCAGCCCCAGCATTTT. This translates into CASSSFVNQPQHF. Full variable domain (missing parts from reference TRBV7-2 and TRBJ1-5): GAGVSQSPSNKVTEKGKDVELRCDPISGHTALYWYRQSLGQGLEFLIYFQGNSAPDKSGLPSDRFSAERTGGSVSTLTIQRTQQEDSAVYLCASSSFVNQPQHFGDGTRLSIL.

The J gene is TRBJ2-7, the V gene TRBV18; a weak D match, TRBD1 (6 bases). This CDR3 has 16 residues. The V and J ends lost 5 bases and 0 bases respectively, with 17 bases between them. The germline CDR1 and CDR2 sequences are KGHSH and LQKENI. The CDR3 loop is CASSYYRVASSYEQYF. The CDR3 DNA reads TGTGCCAGCTCATACTACAGGGTGGCCTCCTCCTACGAGCAGTACTTC.

This clonotype occurred a few times. V is TRBV6-5 and J is TRBJ2-1, with D perhaps matching TRBD1 or TRBD2 (6 bases each). The CDR3 covers 13 residues. V dropped 2 bases and J dropped 8 bases, with 10 bases sitting between them. Germline-derived CDR1 and CDR2 are MNHEY and SVGAGI. This CDR3 reads CASSYGGRDEQFF. For the CDR3, the DNA is TGTGCCAGCAGTTACGGGGGGCGAGATGAGCAGTTCTTC.

This clonotype was counted only a few times. This chain connects TRBV5-6 to TRBJ2-7; 8 bases match TRBD1. Trimming cost V 6 bases and J 6 bases; bases outside gene matches: 11. Germline V gives CDR1 SGHDT, CDR2 YYEEEE. There are 14 residues in the CDR3. The CDR3 region is CASKEGQGPREQYV. As DNA, the CDR3 is TGTGCCAGCAAGGAAGGACAGGGTCCGCGCGAGCAGTACGTC.

This clonotype has only a few counts. This chain joins TRBV6-5 and TRBJ2-7; 7 bases agree with TRBD1. J gave up 3 bases and V 5 bases, and 4 bases lay outside the gene matches. The CDR3 covers 13 residues. Germline V gene sequence: CDR1 MNHEY, CDR2 SVGAGI. DNA for the CDR3: TGTGCCAGCAGTACCACAGGGGTCTACGAGCAGTACTTC. It is translated as CASSTTGVYEQYF.

This clonotype appeared a few times. The chain recombines TRBV7-9 with TRBJ1-2; no clear D gene. CDR3 size: 14 residues. Trimming cost V 3 bases and J 1 base, with 9 bases left between them. Germline V lookup: CDR1 SEHNR, CDR2 FQNEAQ (reference sequence). The CDR3 region has the DNA TGTGCCAGCAGCTTTTCCTCAGTTAACTATGGCTACACCTTC. The encoded protein is CASSFSSVNYGYTF.

Only a few counts were recorded for this clonotype. V is TRBV6-5 and J is TRBJ2-3; tentatively, D is TRBD1 (6 bases). Trimming cost V 0 bases and J 2 bases, with 9 bases left between them. Germline values: CDR1 MNHEY, CDR2 SVGAGI. The CDR3 consists of 15 residues. In DNA, the CDR3 is TGTGCCAGCAGTTACTCTAACAGGGTCACAGATACGCAGTATTTT. As protein: CASSYSNRVTDTQYF.

This clonotype was counted a few times. The chain joins TRBV27 to TRBJ2-1; D uncertain. The V end was cut by 3 bases, the J end by 8 bases, with 11 bases between. The germline CDR1 and CDR2 sequences are MNHEY and SMNVEV (reference sequence). The CDR3 covers 13 residues. The CDR3 DNA reads as TGTGCCAGCAGTTTGGACCAGTGGGATGAGCAGTTCTTC. This sequence encodes CASSLDQWDEQFF.

This clonotype occurred a few times. The rearrangement uses TRBV20-1 and TRBJ2-3, with TRBD2 identical over 8 bases. The V gene's germline CDR1 is DFQATT and CDR2 SNEGSKA (reference sequence). The CDR3 sequence is 15 residues long. Trimming took 6 bases from V and 0 from J; bases not matched to a gene: 8. CDR3 sequence reads: CSAPGGGPSTDTQYF. The CDR3, as DNA: TGCAGTGCCCCCGGCGGGGGGCCCAGCACAGATACGCAGTATTTT.

This clonotype was detected a few times. The CDR3 spells CASGTGGLYNEQFF. The CDR3 region has the DNA TGTGCCAGCGGGACGGGGGGACTTTACAATGAGCAGTTCTTC. V usage is TRBV7-9 and J usage is TRBJ2-1; 7 bases align to TRBD2. This CDR3 region has 14 residues. From germline, CDR1 is SEHNR and CDR2 FQNEAQ (reference sequence). Trimming took 8 bases from V and 4 from J; bases not matched to a gene: 8.

This clonotype has only a few counts. The V gene is TRBV28, the J gene TRBJ2-5; 7 bases agree with TRBD1. Per germline, CDR1 MDHEN and CDR2 SYDVKM. Trimming took 5 bases from V and 1 from J; bases not matched to a gene: 7. The CDR3 has 15 residues. The CDR3 DNA reads as TGTGCCAGCAGTGGGACAGACCATTTCCAAGAGACCCAGTACTTC. This gives the protein CASSGTDHFQETQYF.

This clonotype was recorded at least ten times. The V gene is TRBV7-2, the J gene TRBJ2-3; 7 nucleotides agree with TRBD2. In germline, CDR1 is SGHTA, CDR2 FQGNSA. J lost 3 bases, V lost 7 bases, and 7 bases had no gene match. The CDR3 is made up of 14 amino acids. CDR3 protein: CASTPLAVTDTQYF. Written as DNA, the CDR3 is TGTGCCAGCACCCCGCTAGCGGTGACAGATACGCAGTATTTT. The full variable domain, completed using reference TRBV7-2 and TRBJ2-3, is GAGVSQSPSNKVTEKGKDVELRCDPISGHTALYWYRQSLGQGLEFLIYFQGNSAPDKSGLPSDRFSAERTGGSVSTLTIQRTQQEDSAVYLCASTPLAVTDTQYFGPGTRLTVL.

This clonotype was counted many times. The chain joins TRBV7-9 to TRBJ2-7; D call uncertain. This CDR3 has 13 residues. The germline gives CDR1 SEHNR, CDR2 FQNEAQ (reference sequence). Trimming removed 3 bases from V and 3 bases from J, with 9 bases in between. For the CDR3, the DNA is TGTGCCAGCAGCTTGAACCCAGACTACGAGCAGTACTTC. The encoded protein is CASSLNPDYEQYF. Full variable domain (outside the CDR3, taken from reference TRBV7-9 and TRBJ2-7): DTGVSQNPRHKITKRGQNVTFRCDPISEHNRLYWYRQTLGQGPEFLTYFQNEAQLEKSRLLSDRFSAERPKGSFSTLEIQRTEQGDSAMYLCASSLNPDYEQYFGPGTRLTVT.

V is TRBV29-1 and J is TRBJ1-3; the match to TRBD1 covers 8 bases. The CDR3 is 15 amino acids. CDR1 is SQVTM, CDR2 ANQGSEA, per germline. V dropped 5 bases and J dropped 0; count of bases not matched to a gene: 6. The CDR3 DNA reads as TGCAGCGTTACCGACAGGGGCGGCTCTGGAAACACCATATATTTT. Encoded protein: CSVTDRGGSGNTIYF.

At least ten counts were recorded for this clonotype. The rearrangement uses TRBV6-2 or TRBV6-3 and TRBJ2-5, with unresolved D. Germline CDR1 is MNHEY and CDR2 is SVGEGT. This CDR3 has 11 residues. Trimming took 2 bases from V and 4 from J, leaving 2 bases between them. The CDR3 reads CASSYPETQYF. As DNA, the CDR3 is TGTGCCAGCAGTTACCCAGAGACCCAGTACTTC.

This sequence joins TRBV9 and TRBJ2-1; 7 nucleotides agree with TRBD2. Per germline, CDR1 SGDLS and CDR2 YYNGEE. This CDR3 contains 16 residues. Germline trimming cut 0 bases from V and 2 bases from J; bases unmatched to any gene: 5. CDR3 protein: CASSVGGGGAYNEQFF. The CDR3 bases are TGTGCCAGCAGCGTAGGAGGCGGGGGAGCCTACAATGAGCAGTTCTTC.